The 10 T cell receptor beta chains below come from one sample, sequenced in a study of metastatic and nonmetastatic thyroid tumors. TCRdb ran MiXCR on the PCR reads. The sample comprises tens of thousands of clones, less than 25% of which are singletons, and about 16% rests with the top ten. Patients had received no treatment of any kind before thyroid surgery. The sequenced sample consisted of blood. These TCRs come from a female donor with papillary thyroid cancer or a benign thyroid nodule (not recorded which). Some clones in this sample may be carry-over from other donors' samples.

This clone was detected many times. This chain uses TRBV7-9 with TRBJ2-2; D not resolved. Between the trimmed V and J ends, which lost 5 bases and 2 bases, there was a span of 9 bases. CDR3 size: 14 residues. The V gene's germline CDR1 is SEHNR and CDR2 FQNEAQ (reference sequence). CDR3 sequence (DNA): TGTGCCAGCAGCAAGGGCTTCAACACCGGGGAGCTGTTTTTT. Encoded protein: CASSKGFNTGELFF.

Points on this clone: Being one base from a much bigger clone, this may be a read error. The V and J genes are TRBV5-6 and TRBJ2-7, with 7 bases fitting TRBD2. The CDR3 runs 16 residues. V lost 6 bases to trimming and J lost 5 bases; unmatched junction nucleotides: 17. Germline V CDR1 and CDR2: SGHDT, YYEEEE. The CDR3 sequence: CASIFRFAGEKDEQYF. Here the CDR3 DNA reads TGTGCCAGCATCTTTAGGTTTGCGGGAGAGAAAGACGAGCAGTACTTC.

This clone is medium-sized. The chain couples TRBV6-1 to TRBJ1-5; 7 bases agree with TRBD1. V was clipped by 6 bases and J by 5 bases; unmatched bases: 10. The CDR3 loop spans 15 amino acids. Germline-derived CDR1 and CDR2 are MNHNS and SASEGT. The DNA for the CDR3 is TGTGCCAGCAGAACCAACCGGGACAGAGATCAGCCCCAGCATTTT. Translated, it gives CASRTNRDRDQPQHF.

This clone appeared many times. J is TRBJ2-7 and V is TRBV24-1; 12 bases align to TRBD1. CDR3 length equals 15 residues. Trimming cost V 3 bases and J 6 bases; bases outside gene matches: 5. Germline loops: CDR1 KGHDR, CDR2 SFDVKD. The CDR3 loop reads CATSDPGQGAGEQYF. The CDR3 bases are TGTGCCACCAGTGATCCGGGACAGGGGGCCGGCGAGCAGTACTTC.

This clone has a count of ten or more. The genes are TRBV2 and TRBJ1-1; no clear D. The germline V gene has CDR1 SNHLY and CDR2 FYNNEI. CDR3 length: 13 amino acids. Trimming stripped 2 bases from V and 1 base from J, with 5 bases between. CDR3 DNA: TGTGCCAGCAGTGAACCCGCGAACACTGAAGCTTTCTTT. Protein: CASSEPANTEAFF.

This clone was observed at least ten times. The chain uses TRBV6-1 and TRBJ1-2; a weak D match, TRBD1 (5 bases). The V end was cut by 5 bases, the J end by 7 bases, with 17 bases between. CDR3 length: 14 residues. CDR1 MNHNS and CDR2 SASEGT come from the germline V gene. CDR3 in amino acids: CASSFGTELSGYTF. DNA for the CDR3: TGTGCCAGCAGTTTCGGGACCGAGCTTTCTGGCTACACCTTC.

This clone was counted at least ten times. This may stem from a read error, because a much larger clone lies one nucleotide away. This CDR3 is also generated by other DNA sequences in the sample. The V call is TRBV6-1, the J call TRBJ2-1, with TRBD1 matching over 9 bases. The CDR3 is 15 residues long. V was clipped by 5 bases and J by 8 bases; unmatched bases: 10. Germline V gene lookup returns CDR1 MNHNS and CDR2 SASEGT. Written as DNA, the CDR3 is TGTGCCAGCAGTTCGAACCAACAGGGGGCATATGAGCAGTTCTTC. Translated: CASSSNQQGAYEQFF.

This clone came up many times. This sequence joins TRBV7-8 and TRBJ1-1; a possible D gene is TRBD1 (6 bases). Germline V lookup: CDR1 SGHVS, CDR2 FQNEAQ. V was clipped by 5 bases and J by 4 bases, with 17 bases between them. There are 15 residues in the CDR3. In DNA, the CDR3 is TGTGCCAGCAGCGATCCTACAGGGTTGGGCACTGAAGCTTTCTTT. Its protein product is CASSDPTGLGTEAFF.

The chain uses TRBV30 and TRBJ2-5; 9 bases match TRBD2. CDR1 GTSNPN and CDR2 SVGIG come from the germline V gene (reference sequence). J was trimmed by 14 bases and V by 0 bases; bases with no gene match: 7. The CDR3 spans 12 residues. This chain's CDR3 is CAWSVQAGGYYF. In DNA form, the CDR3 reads TGTGCCTGGAGTGTACAAGCGGGAGGATACTACTTC. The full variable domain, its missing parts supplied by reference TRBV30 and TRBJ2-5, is SQTIHQWPATLVQPVGSPLSLECTVEGTSNPNLYWYRQAAGRGLQLLFYSVGIGQISSEVPQNLSASRPQDRQFILSSKKLLLSDSGFYLCAWSVQAGGYYFGPGTRLLVL.

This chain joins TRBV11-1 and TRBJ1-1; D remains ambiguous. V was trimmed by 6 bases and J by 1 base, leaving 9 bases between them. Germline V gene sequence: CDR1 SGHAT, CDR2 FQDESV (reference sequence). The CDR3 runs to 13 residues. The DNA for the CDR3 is TGTGCCAGCAGAGCTAGAAGGAACACTGAAGCTTTCTTT. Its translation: CASRARRNTEAFF.